This TCR beta chain was captured in a study of blood T cell repertoires in COVID-19. Across the study: Samples came from the United States, Italy and Spain, spanning acute and convalescent COVID-19. PBMCs, B-cell-depleted T cells, or T cells were the source of the cDNA or gDNA that made up the material.

CDR1 is MNHEY and CDR2 is SVGAGI in the germline V gene. The CDR3 is made up of 13 amino acids. V shed 10 bases and J 2 bases; nucleotides not matched to a gene: 7. This table comes from immunoSEQ multiplex PCR, and its TCRdb copy is limited to in-frame clones, with some not included. In the table there are about 180,000 clones, approximately 88% of which are singletons. The sequenced sample was peripheral blood. This rearrangement joins TRBV6-5 to TRBJ2-7; 8 positions match TRBD1. This clonotype originated in a woman aged 30 to 39 with acute or convalescent COVID-19. The CDR3: CATHRGSTYEQYF. The CDR3, as DNA: TGTGCCACACACAGGGGGTCCACCTACGAGCAGTACTTC.